The 17 T cell receptor beta chains listed next were all sequenced from one sample in a study of T cells in Graves' hyperthyroidism and ophthalmopathy. Authors of the study amplified TCR beta CDR3 regions from RNA transcripts. The HTBI primer set served for first-round RT-PCR of the TCR CDR3. In TCRdb, the multiplex PCR reads were re-called with MiXCR into one record per CDR3 protein. Of about 610,000 distinct CDR3 sequences listed, 14% to 15% are singletons. Sequenced: blood. These receptor sequences come from a middle-aged woman with Graves' ophthalmopathy.

This clonotype was recorded at least ten times. The chain is built from TRBV20-1 and TRBJ2-5; unclear D gene. Germline assignment: CDR1 DFQATT and CDR2 SNEGSKA (reference sequence). V was clipped by 3 bases and J by 3 bases, with 17 bases between them. The CDR3 is made up of 15 amino acids. The CDR3 DNA is TGCAGTGCTAGGCCTATTAGTAGGAGAAAAGAGACCCAGTACTTC. Protein sequence: CSARPISRRKETQYF.

This chain joins TRBV6-5 and TRBJ2-7; tentatively, D is TRBD1 or TRBD2 (6 bases each). Trimming removed 0 bases at V and 2 bases at J, with 14 bases between. This CDR3 region has 16 residues. Germline assignment: CDR1 MNHEY and CDR2 SVGAGI. The CDR3 loop reads CASSYSIPGEAYEQYF. The DNA for the CDR3 is TGTGCCAGCAGTTACTCGATACCAGGGGAGGCCTACGAGCAGTACTTC.

V and J are TRBV6-5 and TRBJ1-1; D gene ambiguous. CDR1 and CDR2 from the germline V gene are MNHEY and SVGAGI. The CDR3 is 13 residues long. Trimming stripped 4 bases from V and 6 bases from J, with 12 bases between. CDR3 residues: CASSWREEAEAFF. The CDR3 DNA reads TGTGCCAGCAGTTGGCGGGAGGAGGCTGAAGCTTTCTTT.

This clonotype was seen a handful of times. The chain couples TRBV20-1 to TRBJ1-5; D gene uncertain. This CDR3 has 13 amino acids. Germline V lookup: CDR1 DFQATT, CDR2 SNEGSKA (reference sequence). Trimming removed 2 bases from V and 5 bases from J, with 10 bases in between. The CDR3 region has the DNA TGCAGTGCTAGATCGCAGCCGGATCAGCCCCAGCATTTT. This gives the protein CSARSQPDQPQHF.

This clonotype appeared many times. The V and J genes are TRBV12-3 or TRBV12-4 and TRBJ2-1, with 9 positions matching TRBD1. The CDR3 covers 15 residues. Trimming took 6 bases from V and 5 from J; bases not matched to a gene: 8. This CDR3 is CASRHGQGRNNEQFF. CDR3 nucleotide sequence: TGTGCCAGCAGGCACGGACAGGGGCGCAACAATGAGCAGTTCTTC.

This clonotype came up a few times. The CDR3 DNA reads as TGCGCCAGCAGCCAATCCCCGACAGGACATTACGAGCAGTACTTC. Translation: CASSQSPTGHYEQYF. The chain couples TRBV4-3 to TRBJ2-7; possible D gene TRBD1, 6 bases. The CDR3 totals 15 residues. Germline V gene sequence: CDR1 LGHNA, CDR2 YSLEER. Trimming removed 2 bases from V and 4 bases from J, with 15 bases in between.

The V gene is TRBV6-2 or TRBV6-3, the J gene TRBJ2-3; possibly TRBD2 for D (7 bases). Trimming left V 7 bases short and J 5 bases short, with 25 bases between. Looked up from germline, CDR1 is MNHEY and CDR2 is SVGEGT. CDR3 size: 17 residues. The CDR3 bases are TGTGCCAGCAAACTCACCCCCCCTGCGGGGGCTCTAGATACGCAGTATTTT. Translating gives CASKLTPPAGALDTQYF.

The rearrangement uses TRBV9 and TRBJ2-4, with D perhaps given as TRBD1 or TRBD2 (6 bases each). V was shortened by 0 bases and J by 0 bases, with 16 bases between the two germline ends. Looked up from germline, CDR1 is SGDLS and CDR2 is YYNGEE. The CDR3 contains 18 residues. The CDR3 sequence: CASSVAPTGTLAKNIQYF. The CDR3 coding sequence is TGTGCCAGCAGCGTAGCTCCTACAGGGACTTTAGCCAAAAACATTCAGTACTTC.

As for this clonotype: A read error may account for a junction end that differs from germline. The chain uses TRBV5-1 and TRBJ2-2; D may be TRBD2 (5 bases). The CDR3 consists of 15 residues. Looked up from germline, CDR1 is SGHRS and CDR2 is YFSETQ. In DNA, the CDR3 is TGCGCCAGCAGCTTGGGGGCTGGAGACACCGGGGAGCTGCTTTTT. Amino acids: CASSLGAGDTGELLF. Full variable domain (remainder filled in from reference TRBV5-1 and TRBJ2-2): KAGVTQTPRYLIKTRGQQVTLSCSPISGHRSVSWYQQTPGQGLQFLFEYFSETQRNKGNFPGRFSGRQFSNSRSEMNVSTLELGDSALYLCASSLGAGDTGELLFGEGSRLTVL.

The chain combines TRBV6-1 with TRBJ1-2; the match to TRBD1 covers 8 bases. CDR3 length equals 14 residues. Germline V gives CDR1 MNHNS, CDR2 SASEGT. V lost 6 bases, J lost 6 bases, and 9 bases stayed unmatched. The CDR3 sequence: CASRRSGGLDGYTF. CDR3 DNA sequence: TGTGCCAGCAGACGATCAGGGGGCTTGGATGGCTACACCTTC.

The chain has TRBV7-6 and TRBJ1-2; 7 bases agree with TRBD1. Per the germline V gene, CDR1 is SGHVS and CDR2 is FNYEAQ. Losses at the gene ends were 1 base for V and 8 bases for J; bases not matched to a gene: 10. This CDR3 contains 15 residues. The CDR3 sequence is CASSLEGGQHGGYTF. The CDR3 DNA follows: TGTGCCAGCAGCTTAGAGGGGGGACAGCATGGGGGCTACACCTTC.

This clonotype was counted ten times or more. The V and J genes are TRBV6-2 or TRBV6-3 and TRBJ1-2; no clear D. Germline loops: CDR1 MNHEY, CDR2 SVGEGT. Trimming pared 6 bases from V and 0 bases from J, leaving 11 bases between. This CDR3 is built from 14 residues. The CDR3 DNA sequence: TGTGCCAGCAGCCACTACGGGGCTAACTATGGCTACACCTTC. Its translation is CASSHYGANYGYTF.

This clonotype was seen more than once but under ten times. The genes are TRBV6-1 and TRBJ2-2; the D gene is possibly TRBD1 (5 bases). Per germline, CDR1 MNHNS and CDR2 SASEGT. V was clipped by 10 bases and J by 3 bases, with 15 bases between them. The CDR3 contains 14 residues. The CDR3 bases are TGTGCCACCCTAGGGTCAGGGTACACCGGGGAGCTGTTTTTT. As protein: CATLGSGYTGELFF.

The chain combines TRBV11-2 with TRBJ2-4; D not resolved. Trimming took off 0 bases at V and 3 bases at J, with 6 bases between the two ends. There are 14 residues in the CDR3. Germline V CDR1 and CDR2: SGHAT, FQNNGV. CDR3 DNA: TGTGCCAGCAGCTTAGACTTTGGCAAAAACATTCAGTACTTC. Residues: CASSLDFGKNIQYF.

This clonotype was detected many times. The chain couples TRBV6-1 to TRBJ2-7; D is possibly TRBD2 (5 bases). V gave up 3 bases and J gave up 2 bases, with 17 bases separating them. CDR3 size: 16 residues. Germline V gene lookup returns CDR1 MNHNS and CDR2 SASEGT. CDR3 coding DNA: TGTGCCAGCAGTGAGTCGTTCTGGGAGACAACCTACGAGCAGTACTTC. This gives the protein CASSESFWETTYEQYF.

This clonotype was observed at least ten times. The chain couples TRBV20-1 to TRBJ2-7; 15 nucleotides align to TRBD2. The CDR3 sequence is 16 residues long. The junction had 9 bases not matched to a gene; V was cut back by 6 bases and J by 3 bases. Germline assignment: CDR1 DFQATT and CDR2 SNEGSKA (reference sequence). CDR3 loop: CSAASGLAGGGYEQYF. The CDR3 region has the DNA TGCAGTGCCGCCTCGGGACTAGCGGGAGGAGGCTACGAGCAGTACTTC.

This clonotype was recorded at least ten times. The J gene is TRBJ2-7, the V gene TRBV11-2; the D call may be TRBD1 or TRBD2 (7 bases each). The CDR3 length is 19 residues. Trimming stripped 5 bases from V and 1 base from J, with 27 bases between. Per germline, CDR1 SGHAT and CDR2 FQNNGV. CDR3 protein: CASSPRGRFGGRGSYEQYF. The CDR3 DNA is TGTGCCAGCAGCCCCAGGGGGAGGTTCGGCGGGAGAGGTTCCTACGAGCAGTACTTC.